This T cell receptor (beta chain) was captured by sequencing in a study of T cell changes during pregnancy in multiple sclerosis. Repertoires were generated with immunoSEQ multiplex PCR, while TCRdb's copy carries only in-frame clones and drops some. The repertoire includes 25,000 to 30,000 clones, around 85% of them detected once, and roughly 8.5% sits in the top ten. Germline CDR1 is LNHNV and CDR2 is YYDKDF (reference sequence). The CDR3 sequence is 15 residues long. Trimming cost V 0 bases and J 5 bases, with 13 bases left between them. The clonotype originates from a female donor with multiple sclerosis, enrolled in a pregnancy study. The chain joins TRBV15 to TRBJ2-5, with D unresolved. The sample was CD8+ T cells from peripheral blood mononuclear cells, taken after pregnancy. The CDR3 sequence: CATSRDRFGSETQYF. CDR3 coding DNA: TGTGCCACCAGCAGAGACAGGTTTGGGTCGGAGACCCAGTACTTC.